This entry lists 14 T cell receptor beta chains sequenced from one sample in a study of early T cells in non-severe SARS-CoV-2 infection. TCRdb reanalysed the 5' RACE reads using MiXCR and keeps one entry per CDR3 protein. The sample lists more than 45,000 distinct CDR3 sequences, roughly an eighth occurring once. The sequenced sample consisted of whole blood. The origin of the receptors is an adult who was a healthcare worker with PCR-confirmed SARS-CoV-2 infection or an uninfected control (not recorded which).

This clonotype was recorded at least ten times. The chain employs TRBV12-3 or TRBV12-4 and TRBJ2-5; the D call may be TRBD1 or TRBD2 (5 bases each). CDR3 length equals 14 residues. Trimming took 5 bases from V and 2 from J, leaving 12 bases between them. This CDR3 reads CASSPGRTQETQYF. The CDR3 bases are TGTGCCAGCAGTCCGGGACGGACACAAGAGACCCAGTACTTC.

This clonotype was detected a few times. V usage is TRBV11-1 and J usage is TRBJ2-7; D gene uncertain. Looked up from germline, CDR1 is SGHAT and CDR2 is FQDESV (reference sequence). This CDR3 spans 12 amino acids. Trimming removed 8 bases at V and 5 bases at J, with 13 bases between. CDR3 region: CASESLTDEQYF. DNA of the CDR3: TGTGCCAGCGAGAGCTTGACGGACGAGCAGTACTTC.

This clonotype was seen more than once but under ten times. The genes are TRBV20-1 and TRBJ2-1; maybe TRBD1 (6 bases). Germline CDR1 is DFQATT and CDR2 is SNEGSKA (reference sequence). The length of the CDR3 is 11 residues. Deletions cut 3 bases from V and 10 bases from J, with 10 bases between. This chain's CDR3 is CSAREQGEQFF. In DNA form, the CDR3 reads TGCAGTGCTAGGGAACAGGGAGAGCAGTTCTTC.

This clonotype appeared many times. The junction and the germline gene differ at one end; a read error may be behind it. V gene TRBV29-1 combines with J gene TRBJ2-6, with D unclear. CDR1 and CDR2 (germline): SQVTM, ANQGSEA. The CDR3 is 12 amino acids. CDR3 in amino acids: CSVESGHAVLTF. The CDR3 nucleotides are TGCAGCGTTGAGTCCGGTCACGCCGTCTTGACTTTC.

This clonotype appeared many times. The V and J genes are TRBV6-5 and TRBJ1-1; D is possibly TRBD1 (5 bases). The length of the CDR3 is 14 residues. Germline lookup yields CDR1 MNHEY and CDR2 SVGAGI. Between the trimmed V and J ends, which lost 6 bases and 0 bases, there was a span of 11 bases. The CDR3 loop reads CASSFRALNTEAFF. CDR3 DNA sequence: TGTGCCAGCAGCTTCAGGGCATTGAACACTGAAGCTTTCTTT.

The rearrangement joins TRBV10-1 to TRBJ2-3; the match to TRBD1 covers 9 bases. Per the germline V gene, CDR1 is WNHNN and CDR2 is SYGVQD (reference sequence). The trim removed 11 bases at V and 3 bases at J, leaving 12 bases unmatched. This CDR3 spans 15 amino acids. The CDR3 nucleotides read TGCGCCTCCAAAGCGGGACAGGGAACGACAGATACGCAGTATTTT. Its protein product is CASKAGQGTTDTQYF.

This chain links TRBV20-1 with TRBJ1-2; D is unresolved. CDR1 is DFQATT and CDR2 is SNEGSKA in the germline V gene (reference sequence). Between the trimmed V and J ends, which lost 0 bases and 2 bases, there was a span of 7 bases. There are 13 residues in the CDR3. CDR3 in amino acids: CSAREVPNYGYTF. CDR3 in DNA: TGCAGTGCTAGAGAGGTACCCAACTATGGCTACACCTTC.

This clonotype was detected only a few times. The chain links TRBV18 to TRBJ2-2; 8 nucleotides match TRBD1. V dropped 6 bases and J dropped 5; count of bases not matched to a gene: 8. The CDR3 covers 15 residues. Germline assignment: CDR1 KGHSH and CDR2 LQKENI. The CDR3 here is CASSRLTGETGELFF. The CDR3 bases are TGTGCCAGCTCGCGCCTGACAGGGGAGACCGGGGAGCTGTTTTTT. Supplemented by reference TRBV18 and TRBJ2-2, the full variable domain reads NAGVMQNPRHLVRRRGQEARLRCSPMKGHSHVYWYRQLPEEGLKFMVYLQKENIIDESGMPKERFSAEFPKEGPSILRIQQVVRGDSAAYFCASSRLTGETGELFFGEGSRLTVL.

This clonotype was counted between two and nine times. J is TRBJ1-3 and V is TRBV7-2; the D is unclear. V lost 0 bases, J lost 0 bases, and 12 bases lay in between. The CDR3 is 17 residues long. Germline loops: CDR1 SGHTA, CDR2 FQGNSA. CDR3: CASSLALARRSGNTIYF. The CDR3 DNA sequence: TGTGCCAGCAGCTTAGCGCTCGCCAGACGCTCTGGAAACACCATATATTTT.

V is TRBV20-1 and J is TRBJ2-4; D remains ambiguous. The ends were cut back, 6 bases at V and 10 bases at J, with 16 bases in the middle. The CDR3 has 12 residues. In germline, CDR1 is DFQATT, CDR2 SNEGSKA (reference sequence). The CDR3 loop is CSAIQSYRIQYF. For the CDR3, the DNA is TGCAGTGCCATACAGAGTTATCGGATTCAGTACTTC.

This chain joins TRBV2 and TRBJ2-4; D remains ambiguous. In germline, CDR1 is SNHLY, CDR2 FYNNEI. The V and J ends lost 6 bases and 1 base respectively, with 7 bases between them. The CDR3 has 13 amino acids. The CDR3 DNA reads TGTGCCAGCAGCACCCTCGCCAAAAACATTCAGTACTTC. It translates to CASSTLAKNIQYF.

This clonotype was seen ten or more times. The chain uses TRBV10-2 and TRBJ1-1, with D unresolved. The germline gives CDR1 WSHSY, CDR2 SAAADI. The CDR3 extends over 14 amino acids. V lost 0 bases and J 10 bases, leaving 15 bases between the germline ends. CDR3 DNA: TGCGCCAGCAGTGAGTCTGGTGACCCAGCGGGAGCTTTCTTT. Protein sequence: CASSESGDPAGAFF.

This clonotype was found many times. J is TRBJ1-2 and V is TRBV29-1; unclear D gene. This CDR3 has 12 amino acids. Looked up from germline, CDR1 is SQVTM and CDR2 is ANQGSEA. The V end lost 4 bases, the J end lost 2 bases, and 8 bases lay between the germline ends. The CDR3 loop is CSVAIVNYGYTF. The CDR3, as DNA: TGCAGCGTTGCAATAGTAAACTATGGCTACACCTTC. The variable domain in full, completed from reference TRBV29-1 and TRBJ1-2, reads SAVISQKPSRDICQRGTSLTIQCQVDSQVTMMFWYRQQPGQSLTLIATANQGSEATYESGFVIDKFPISRPNLTFSTLTVSNMSPEDSSIYLCSVAIVNYGYTFGSGTRLTVV.

The DNA of the CDR3 is TGTGCCAGCAGCCAAGGGGAACAGAACTATGGCTACACCTTC. This translates into CASSQGEQNYGYTF. The chain uses TRBV3-1 and TRBJ1-2; D uncertain. The V gene's germline CDR1 is LGHDT and CDR2 YNNKEL (reference sequence). The CDR3 is 14 residues long. Trimming pared 1 base from V and 2 bases from J, leaving 8 bases between.